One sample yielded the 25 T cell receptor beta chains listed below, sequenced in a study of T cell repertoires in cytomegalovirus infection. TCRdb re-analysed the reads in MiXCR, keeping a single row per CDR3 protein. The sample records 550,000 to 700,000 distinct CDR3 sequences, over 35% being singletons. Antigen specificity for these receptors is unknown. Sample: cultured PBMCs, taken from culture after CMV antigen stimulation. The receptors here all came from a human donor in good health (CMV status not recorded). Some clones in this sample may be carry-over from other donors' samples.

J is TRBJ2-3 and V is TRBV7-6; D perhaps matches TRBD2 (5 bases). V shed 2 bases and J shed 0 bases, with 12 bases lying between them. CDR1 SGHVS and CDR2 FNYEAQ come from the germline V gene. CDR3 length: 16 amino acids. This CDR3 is CASSLTGRPSTDTQYF. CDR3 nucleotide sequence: TGTGCCAGCAGCTTAACGGGGAGACCTAGCACAGATACGCAGTATTTT.

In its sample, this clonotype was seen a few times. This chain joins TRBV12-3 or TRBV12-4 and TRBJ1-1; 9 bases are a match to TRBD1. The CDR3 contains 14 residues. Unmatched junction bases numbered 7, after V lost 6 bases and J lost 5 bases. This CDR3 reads CASSGQGRETEAFF. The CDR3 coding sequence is TGTGCCAGCAGCGGACAGGGGAGAGAGACTGAAGCTTTCTTT.

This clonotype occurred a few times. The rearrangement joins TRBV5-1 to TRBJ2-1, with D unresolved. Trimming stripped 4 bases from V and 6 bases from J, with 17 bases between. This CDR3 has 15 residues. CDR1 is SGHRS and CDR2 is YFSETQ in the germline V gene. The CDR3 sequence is CASSRIPAELNEQFF. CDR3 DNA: TGCGCCAGCAGCCGGATACCGGCAGAACTCAATGAGCAGTTCTTC.

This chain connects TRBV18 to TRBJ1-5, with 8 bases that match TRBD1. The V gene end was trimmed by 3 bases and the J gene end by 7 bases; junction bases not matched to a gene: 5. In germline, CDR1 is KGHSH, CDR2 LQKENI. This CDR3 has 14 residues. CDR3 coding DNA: TGTGCCAGCTCACCGGACAGGGATATCCAGCCCCAGCATTTT. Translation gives CASSPDRDIQPQHF.

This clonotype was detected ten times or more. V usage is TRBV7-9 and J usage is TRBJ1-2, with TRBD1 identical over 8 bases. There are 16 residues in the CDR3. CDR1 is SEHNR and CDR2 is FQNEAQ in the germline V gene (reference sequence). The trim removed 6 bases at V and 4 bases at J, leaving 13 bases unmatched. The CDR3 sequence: CASSLRDKQGGYGYTF. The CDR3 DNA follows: TGTGCCAGCAGTTTAAGGGACAAACAGGGGGGCTATGGCTACACCTTC.

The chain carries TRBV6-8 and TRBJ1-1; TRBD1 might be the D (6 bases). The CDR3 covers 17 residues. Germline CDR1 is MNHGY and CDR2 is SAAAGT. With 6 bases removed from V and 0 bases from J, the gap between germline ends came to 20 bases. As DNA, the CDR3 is TGTGCCAGCAGGCCGGGGGGGGGCGCCCGAATGAACACTGAAGCTTTCTTT. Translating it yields CASRPGGGARMNTEAFF.

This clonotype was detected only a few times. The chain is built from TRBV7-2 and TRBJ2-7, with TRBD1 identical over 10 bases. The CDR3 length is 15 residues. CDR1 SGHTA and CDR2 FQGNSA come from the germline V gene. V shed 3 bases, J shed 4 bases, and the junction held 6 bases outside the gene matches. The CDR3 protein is CASSFQTGGPYEQYF. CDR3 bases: TGTGCCAGCAGCTTCCAGACAGGGGGCCCGTACGAGCAGTACTTC.

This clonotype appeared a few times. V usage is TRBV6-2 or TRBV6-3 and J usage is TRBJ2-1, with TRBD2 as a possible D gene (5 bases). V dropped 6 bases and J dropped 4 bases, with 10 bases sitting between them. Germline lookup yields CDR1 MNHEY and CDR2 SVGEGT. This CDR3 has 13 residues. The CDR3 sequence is CASRAGVYNEQFF. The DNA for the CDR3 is TGTGCCAGCAGGGCGGGTGTTTACAATGAGCAGTTCTTC.

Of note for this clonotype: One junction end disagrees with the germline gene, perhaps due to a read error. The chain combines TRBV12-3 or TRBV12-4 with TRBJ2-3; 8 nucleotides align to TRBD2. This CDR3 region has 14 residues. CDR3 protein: CASIQGVAGISVHF. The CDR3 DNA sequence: TGTGCCAGCATCCAAGGAGTAGCGGGGATCTCCGTCCATTTT.

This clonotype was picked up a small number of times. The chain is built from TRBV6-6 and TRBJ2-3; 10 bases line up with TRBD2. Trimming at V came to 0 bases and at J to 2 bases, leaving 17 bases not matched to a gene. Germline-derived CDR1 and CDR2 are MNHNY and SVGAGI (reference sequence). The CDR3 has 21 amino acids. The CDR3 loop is CASSYSRLAGGPDTHTDTQYF. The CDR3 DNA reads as TGTGCCAGCAGTTACTCAAGATTAGCGGGGGGTCCCGATACCCACACAGATACGCAGTATTTT.

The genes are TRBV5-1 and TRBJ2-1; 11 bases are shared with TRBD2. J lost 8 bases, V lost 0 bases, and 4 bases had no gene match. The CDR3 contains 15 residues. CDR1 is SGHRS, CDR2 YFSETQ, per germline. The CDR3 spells CASSLALAGGDEQFF. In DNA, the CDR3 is TGCGCCAGCAGCTTGGCCCTAGCGGGAGGAGATGAGCAGTTCTTC.

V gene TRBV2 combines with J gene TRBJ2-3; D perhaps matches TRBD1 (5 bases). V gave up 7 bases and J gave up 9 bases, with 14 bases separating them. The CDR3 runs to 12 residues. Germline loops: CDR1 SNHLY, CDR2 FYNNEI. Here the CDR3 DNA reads TGTGCCAGCATCTCCAGGGTATCGACGCAGTATTTT. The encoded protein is CASISRVSTQYF.

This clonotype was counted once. This CDR3 reads CASSYSLSVGEIYNSPLHF. CDR3 DNA: TGTGCCAGCAGTTACTCCTTAAGTGTAGGGGAGATCTATAATTCACCCCTCCACTTT. The rearrangement joins TRBV6-6 to TRBJ1-6; TRBD1 might be the D (5 bases). This CDR3 spans 19 amino acids. Per germline, CDR1 MNHNY and CDR2 SVGAGI (reference sequence). V was clipped by 0 bases and J by 3 bases, with 18 bases between them.

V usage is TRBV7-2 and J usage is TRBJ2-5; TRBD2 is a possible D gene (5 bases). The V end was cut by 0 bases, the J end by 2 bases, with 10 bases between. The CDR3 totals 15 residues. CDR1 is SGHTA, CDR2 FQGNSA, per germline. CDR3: CASSLAGVGQETQYF. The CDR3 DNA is TGTGCCAGCAGCTTAGCGGGAGTAGGTCAAGAGACCCAGTACTTC.

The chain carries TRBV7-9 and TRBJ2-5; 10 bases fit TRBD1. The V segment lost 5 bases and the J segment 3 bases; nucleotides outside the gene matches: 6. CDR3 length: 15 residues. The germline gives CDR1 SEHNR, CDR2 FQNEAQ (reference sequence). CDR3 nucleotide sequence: TGTGCCAGCAGCCACCCCGGACAGGGGGAAGAGACCCAGTACTTC. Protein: CASSHPGQGEETQYF.

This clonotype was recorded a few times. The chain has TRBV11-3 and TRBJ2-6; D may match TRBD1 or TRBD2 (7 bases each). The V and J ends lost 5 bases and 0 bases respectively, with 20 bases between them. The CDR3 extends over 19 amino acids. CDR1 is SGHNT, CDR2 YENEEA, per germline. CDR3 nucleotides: TGTGCCAGCAGCCCTCCTGGGGGGGACAGCAGCTCTGGGGCCAACGTCCTGACTTTC. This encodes CASSPPGGDSSSGANVLTF.

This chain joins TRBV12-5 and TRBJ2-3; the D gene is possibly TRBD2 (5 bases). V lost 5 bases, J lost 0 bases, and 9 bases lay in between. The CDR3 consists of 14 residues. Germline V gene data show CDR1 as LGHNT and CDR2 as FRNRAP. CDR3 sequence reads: CASGGSPSTDTQYF. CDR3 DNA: TGTGCTAGTGGTGGGAGTCCCAGCACAGATACGCAGTATTTT. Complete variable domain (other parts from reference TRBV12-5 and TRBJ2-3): DARVTQTPRHKVTEMGQEVTMRCQPILGHNTVFWYRQTMMQGLELLAYFRNRAPLDDSGMPKDRFSAEMPDATLATLKIQPSEPRDSAVYFCASGGSPSTDTQYFGPGTRLTVL.

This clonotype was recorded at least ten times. The CDR3 spells CASSLAPGGEQYF. DNA of the CDR3: TGTGCCAGCAGCTTAGCGCCAGGAGGCGAGCAGTACTTC. The V call is TRBV7-2, the J call TRBJ2-7, with D maybe TRBD2 (5 bases). The germline V gene has CDR1 SGHTA and CDR2 FQGNSA. There are 13 residues in the CDR3. With 0 bases removed from V and 6 bases from J, the gap between germline ends came to 9 bases. Looking up the rest from reference TRBV7-2 and TRBJ2-7 gives the full variable domain: GAGVSQSPSNKVTEKGKDVELRCDPISGHTALYWYRQSLGQGLEFLIYFQGNSAPDKSGLPSDRFSAERTGGSVSTLTIQRTQQEDSAVYLCASSLAPGGEQYFGPGTRLTVT.

CDR3: CASSERGKRNTIYF. For the CDR3, the DNA is TGTGCCAGCAGTGAAAGGGGAAAAAGAAACACCATATATTTT. The J gene is TRBJ1-3, the V gene TRBV25-1; the D gene is possibly TRBD1 (5 bases). V was clipped by 2 bases and J by 5 bases, with 10 bases between them. The CDR3 length is 14 residues. CDR1 MGHDK and CDR2 SYGVNS come from the germline V gene.

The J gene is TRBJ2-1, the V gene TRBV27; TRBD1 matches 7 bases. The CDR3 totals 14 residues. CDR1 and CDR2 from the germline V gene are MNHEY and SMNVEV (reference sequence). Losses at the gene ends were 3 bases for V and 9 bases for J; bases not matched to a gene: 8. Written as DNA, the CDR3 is TGTGCCAGCAGTTTCGGACAGGCTCAGGGTGAGCAGTTCTTC. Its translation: CASSFGQAQGEQFF.

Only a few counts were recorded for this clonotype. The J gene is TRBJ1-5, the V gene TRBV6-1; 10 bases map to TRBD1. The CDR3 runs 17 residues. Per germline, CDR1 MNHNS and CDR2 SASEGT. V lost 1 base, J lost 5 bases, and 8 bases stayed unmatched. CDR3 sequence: CASSEGIPGQGYQPQHF. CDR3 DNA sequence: TGTGCCAGCAGTGAAGGGATTCCGGGACAGGGGTATCAGCCCCAGCATTTT.

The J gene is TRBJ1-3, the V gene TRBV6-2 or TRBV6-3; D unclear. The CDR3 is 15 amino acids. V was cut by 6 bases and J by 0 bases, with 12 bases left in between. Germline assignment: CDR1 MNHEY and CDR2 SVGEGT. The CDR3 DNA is TGTGCCAGCAGCCGGGGAGGCGACTCTGGAAACACCATATATTTT. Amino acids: CASSRGGDSGNTIYF.

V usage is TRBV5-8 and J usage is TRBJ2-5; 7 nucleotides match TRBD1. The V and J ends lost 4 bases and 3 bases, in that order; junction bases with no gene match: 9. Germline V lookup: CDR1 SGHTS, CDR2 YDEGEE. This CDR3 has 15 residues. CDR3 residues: CASSIRDSLKETQYF. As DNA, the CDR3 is TGTGCCAGCAGCATCCGGGACAGTTTGAAAGAGACCCAGTACTTC.

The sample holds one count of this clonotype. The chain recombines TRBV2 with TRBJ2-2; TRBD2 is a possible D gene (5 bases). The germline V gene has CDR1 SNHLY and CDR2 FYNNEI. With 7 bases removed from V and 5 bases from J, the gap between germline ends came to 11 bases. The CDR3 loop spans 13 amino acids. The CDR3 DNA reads TGTGCCAGCACCTTAGGGAGAACCGGGGAGCTGTTTTTT. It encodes CASTLGRTGELFF.

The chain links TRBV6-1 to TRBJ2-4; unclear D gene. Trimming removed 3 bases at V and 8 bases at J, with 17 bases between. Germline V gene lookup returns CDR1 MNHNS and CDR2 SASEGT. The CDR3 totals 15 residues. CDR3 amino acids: CASSEGGVGGDIQYF. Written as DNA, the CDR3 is TGTGCCAGCAGTGAGGGCGGAGTGGGTGGGGACATTCAGTACTTC.